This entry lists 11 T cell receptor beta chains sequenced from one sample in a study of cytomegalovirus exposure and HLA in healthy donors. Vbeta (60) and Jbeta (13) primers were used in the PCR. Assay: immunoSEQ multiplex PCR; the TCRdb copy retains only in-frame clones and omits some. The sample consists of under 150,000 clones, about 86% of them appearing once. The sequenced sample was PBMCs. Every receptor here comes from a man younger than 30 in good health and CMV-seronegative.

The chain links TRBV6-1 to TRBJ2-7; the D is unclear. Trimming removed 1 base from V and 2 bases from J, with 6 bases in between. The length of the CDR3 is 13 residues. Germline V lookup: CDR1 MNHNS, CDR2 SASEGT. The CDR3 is CASSEVTAYEQYF. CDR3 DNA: TGTGCCAGCAGTGAAGTGACTGCCTACGAGCAGTACTTC.

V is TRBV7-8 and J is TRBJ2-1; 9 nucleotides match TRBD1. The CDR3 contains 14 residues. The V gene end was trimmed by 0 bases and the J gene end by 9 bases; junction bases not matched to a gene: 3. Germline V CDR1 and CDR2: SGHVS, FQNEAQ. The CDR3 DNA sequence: TGTGCCAGCAGCTTAGCGAGGGACAGGGCTGAGCAGTTCTTC. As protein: CASSLARDRAEQFF. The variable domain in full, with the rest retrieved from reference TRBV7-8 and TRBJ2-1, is GAGVSQSPRYKVAKRGQDVALRCDPISGHVSLFWYQQALGQGPEFLTYFQNEAQLDKSGLPSDRFFAERPEGSVSTLKIQRTQQEDSAVYLCASSLARDRAEQFFGPGTRLTVL.

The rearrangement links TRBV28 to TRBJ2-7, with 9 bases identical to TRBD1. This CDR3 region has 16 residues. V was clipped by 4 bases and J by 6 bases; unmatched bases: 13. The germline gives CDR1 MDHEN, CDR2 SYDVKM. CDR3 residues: CASSSTDRGFRSEQYF. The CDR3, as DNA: TGTGCCAGCAGTTCGACGGACAGGGGATTTAGAAGCGAGCAGTACTTC.

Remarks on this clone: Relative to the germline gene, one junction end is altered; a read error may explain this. Here the CDR3 reads CASSPHKLDSNTEAFF. CDR3 sequence (DNA): TGCGCCAGCAGCCCCCACAAACTTGACAGTAACACTGAAGCTTTCTTT. The chain employs TRBV5-5 and TRBJ1-1; D is perhaps TRBD1 (5 bases). Germline V lookup: CDR1 SGHKS, CDR2 YYEKEE (reference sequence). The CDR3 loop spans 16 amino acids.

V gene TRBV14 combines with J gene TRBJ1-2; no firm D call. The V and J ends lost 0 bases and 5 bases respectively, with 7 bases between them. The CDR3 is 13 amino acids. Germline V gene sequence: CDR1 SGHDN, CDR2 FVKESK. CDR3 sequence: CASSQDQTYGYTF. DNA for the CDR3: TGTGCCAGCAGCCAAGATCAGACTTATGGCTACACCTTC.

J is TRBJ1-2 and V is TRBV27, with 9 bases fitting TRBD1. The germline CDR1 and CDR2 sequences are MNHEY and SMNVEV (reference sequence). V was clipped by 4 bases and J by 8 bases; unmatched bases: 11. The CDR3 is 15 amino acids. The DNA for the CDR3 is TGTGCCAGCAGTTCCCATGGACAGGGGACGACCGGCTACACCTTC. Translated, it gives CASSSHGQGTTGYTF.

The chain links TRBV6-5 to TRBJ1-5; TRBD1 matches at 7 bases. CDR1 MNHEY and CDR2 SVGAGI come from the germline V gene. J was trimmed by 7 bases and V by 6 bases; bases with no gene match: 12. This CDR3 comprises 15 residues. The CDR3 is CASSSSGTVGQPQHF. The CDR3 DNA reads TGTGCCAGCAGCTCATCCGGGACAGTGGGACAGCCCCAGCATTTT.

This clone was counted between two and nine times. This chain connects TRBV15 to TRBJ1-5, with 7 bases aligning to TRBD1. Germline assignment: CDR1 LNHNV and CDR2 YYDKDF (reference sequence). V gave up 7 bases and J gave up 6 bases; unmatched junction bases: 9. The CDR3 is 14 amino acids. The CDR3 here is CATTEDRRSQPQHF. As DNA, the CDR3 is TGTGCCACCACCGAGGACAGGAGAAGTCAGCCCCAGCATTTT.

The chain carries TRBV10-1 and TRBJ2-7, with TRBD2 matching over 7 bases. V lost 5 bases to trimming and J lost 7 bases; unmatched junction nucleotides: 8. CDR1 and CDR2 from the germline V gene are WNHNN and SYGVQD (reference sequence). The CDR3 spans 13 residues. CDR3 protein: CASSLAAVGEQYF. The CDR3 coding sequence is TGCGCCAGCAGTCTAGCGGCGGTGGGGGAGCAGTACTTC.

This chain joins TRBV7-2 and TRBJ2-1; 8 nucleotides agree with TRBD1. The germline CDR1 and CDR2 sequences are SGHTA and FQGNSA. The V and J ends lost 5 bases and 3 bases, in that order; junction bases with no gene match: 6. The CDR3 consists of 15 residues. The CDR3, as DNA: TGTGCCAGCAGCCCAAGACAGGGGATCTACAATGAGCAGTTCTTC. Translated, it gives CASSPRQGIYNEQFF.

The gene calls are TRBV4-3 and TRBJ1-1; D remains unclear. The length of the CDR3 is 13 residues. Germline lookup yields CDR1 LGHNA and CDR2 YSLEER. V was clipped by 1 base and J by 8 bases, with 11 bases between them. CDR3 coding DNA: TGCGCCAGCAGCCAAGGCCTTTACCAGGAAGCTTTCTTT. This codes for CASSQGLYQEAFF.